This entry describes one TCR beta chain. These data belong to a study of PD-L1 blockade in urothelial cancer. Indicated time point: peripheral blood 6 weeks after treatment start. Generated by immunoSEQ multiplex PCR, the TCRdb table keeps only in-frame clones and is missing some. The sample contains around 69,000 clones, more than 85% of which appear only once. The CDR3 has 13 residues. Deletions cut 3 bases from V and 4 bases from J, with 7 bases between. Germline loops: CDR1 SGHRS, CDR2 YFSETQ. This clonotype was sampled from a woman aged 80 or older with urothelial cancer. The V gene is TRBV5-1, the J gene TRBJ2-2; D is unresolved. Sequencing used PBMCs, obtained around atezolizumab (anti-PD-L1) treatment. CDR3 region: CASSSFPTGELFF. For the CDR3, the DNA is TGCGCCAGCAGCTCGTTCCCCACCGGGGAGCTGTTTTTT.